Shown below are 2 T cell receptor beta chains from a single sample sequenced in a study of regulatory T cells in long-lasting Graves disease. TCR beta libraries were built with iRepertoire HTBI primers and Arm-PCR of CDR3 regions. Using its own MiXCR run on the multiplex PCR reads, TCRdb lists one record per CDR3 protein. The sample includes approximately 490,000 distinct CDR3 sequences, 15% to 20% of them seen just once. Time point described: newly diagnosed GD, antithyroid drugs for less than 3 months. TCR sequences were obtained from RNA taken from PBMCs. These data were also reused for a study on T cells in Graves' hyperthyroidism and ophthalmopathy.

The specimen comprised peripheral blood mononuclear cells (PBMCs), sampled at new diagnosis, from a patient treated with antithyroid drugs. Source of these receptors: a man aged 40-55 years with Graves disease.

This clonotype was seen ten or more times. J is TRBJ2-7 and V is TRBV2; D remains ambiguous. Deletions cut 4 bases from V and 3 bases from J, with 16 bases between. This CDR3 spans 15 amino acids. From germline, CDR1 is SNHLY and CDR2 FYNNEI. The CDR3 is CASSGDLVRNYEQYF. CDR3 in DNA: TGTGCCAGCAGTGGAGATCTCGTTCGGAACTACGAGCAGTACTTC.

This rearrangement joins TRBV19 to TRBJ2-7; tentatively, D is TRBD1 (6 bases). V lost 5 bases and J lost 2, with 16 bases in between. Germline loops: CDR1 LNHDA, CDR2 SQIVND (reference sequence). The CDR3 length is 15 residues. For the CDR3, the DNA is TGTGCCAGTAGTCCAGCCGGGACACAGACCTACGAGCAGTACTTC. It translates to CASSPAGTQTYEQYF.